The 19 T cell receptor beta chains below all came from one sample that was sequenced in a study of molecular identifiers for immune sequencing clone quantification. From the PCR reads, TCRdb called clonotypes with MiXCR, one entry per CDR3 protein. The data hold approximately 550,000 distinct CDR3 sequences, with about 21% observed a single time. Source material: naive CD8+ T cells from blood, with Jurkat cell RNA spiked in. Sample subset: FACS-sorted CD8+CD4-CCR7+CD45RA+ naive T cells. These receptors were taken from a human donor in good health. Some libraries in this study had Jurkat cell RNA spiked in.

The sample holds a few counts of this clonotype. The CDR3 spells CASRTALSGTVYGYTF. In DNA, the CDR3 is TGTGCCAGCAGAACTGCCCTGAGCGGGACAGTCTATGGCTACACCTTC. The V and J genes are TRBV2 and TRBJ1-2, with TRBD1 matching over 7 bases. There are 16 residues in the CDR3. J lost 4 bases, V lost 6 bases, and 14 bases had no gene match. Germline CDR1 is SNHLY and CDR2 is FYNNEI.

Only a few counts were recorded for this clonotype. The chain has TRBV4-3 and TRBJ2-7; TRBD1 matches 10 bases. The germline CDR1 and CDR2 sequences are LGHNA and YSLEER. Unmatched junction bases numbered 6, after V lost 0 bases and J lost 1 base. The CDR3 length is 17 residues. The CDR3 reads CASSQDSGGQGSYEQYF. The CDR3 coding sequence is TGCGCCAGCAGCCAAGATTCGGGGGGACAGGGGTCCTACGAGCAGTACTTC.

Comment on this clonotype: This sequence may be a read error, since a much larger clone differs from it by one base. The chain recombines TRBV6-5 with TRBJ1-4, with D possibly being TRBD1 (5 bases). Germline values: CDR1 MNHEY, CDR2 SVGAGI. Trimming shortened V by 5 bases and J by 7 bases, and 14 bases separated the two germline ends. This CDR3 region has 14 residues. The CDR3 loop reads CASSHFTRGEKLFF. DNA for the CDR3: TGTGCCAGCAGTCACTTCACAAGGGGTGAAAAACTGTTTTTT.

This clonotype was recorded once. A read error is possible here, since a much larger clone lies one base away. The rearrangement links TRBV6-6 to TRBJ1-1; no reliable D call. Trimming removed 4 bases at V and 8 bases at J, with 11 bases between. The CDR3 is 12 residues long. The germline CDR1 and CDR2 sequences are MNHNY and SVGAGI (reference sequence). The chain's CDR3 is CASSCGPVEAFF. CDR3 sequence (DNA): TGTGCCAGCAGTTGCGGTCCTGTGGAAGCTTTCTTT.

The J gene is TRBJ2-7, the V gene TRBV19; 8 bases are a match to TRBD1. This CDR3 has 16 residues. CDR1 and CDR2 (germline): LNHDA, SQIVND (reference sequence). V lost 0 bases and J lost 2; bases outside the gene matches: 6. The CDR3 DNA is TGTGCCAGTAGTATAGATGGGCCGACAGGGGCCTACGAGCAGTACTTC. It yields the protein CASSIDGPTGAYEQYF.

This clonotype was seen repeatedly, ten times or more. The chain uses TRBV12-3 or TRBV12-4 and TRBJ1-4, with 10 bases aligning to TRBD1. The CDR3 runs to 17 residues. After removal of 4 bases from V and 6 bases from J, the junction contained 11 bases not matched to a gene. Written as DNA, the CDR3 is TGTGCCAGCAGTTACGCCGGGACAGGGGCCCCCGATGAAAAACTGTTTTTT. Amino acid sequence: CASSYAGTGAPDEKLFF.

Turning to this clonotype: This sequence may be a read error, since a much larger clone differs from it by one base. V gene TRBV28 combines with J gene TRBJ2-3; a weak D match, TRBD1 (5 bases). The V gene's germline CDR1 is MDHEN and CDR2 SYDVKM. CDR3 length: 15 residues. CDR3 in DNA: TGTGCCAGCAGCCACAGAGAGCTGTTCACAGGTACGCAGTATTTT. As protein: CASSHRELFTGTQYF.

In its sample, this clonotype was seen a few times. The rearrangement uses TRBV7-6 and TRBJ2-2; no reliable D call. Germline CDR1 reads SGHVS; CDR2 reads FNYEAQ. The V end lost 2 bases, the J end lost 6 bases, and 4 bases lay between the germline ends. The CDR3 totals 12 residues. CDR3 DNA: TGTGCCAGCAGCTTAAAGCCCGGGGAGCTGTTTTTT. Its protein product is CASSLKPGELFF. Based on the CDR3 plus reference TRBV7-6 and TRBJ2-2, the full variable domain is GAGVSQSPRYKVTKRGQDVALRCDPISGHVSLYWYRQALGQGPEFLTYFNYEAQQDKSGLPNDRFSAERPEGSISTLTIQRTEQRDSAMYRCASSLKPGELFFGEGSRLTVL.

This clonotype was recorded many times. This chain uses TRBV5-4 with TRBJ1-1; D gene uncertain. The ends were cut back, 4 bases at V and 4 bases at J, with 11 bases in the middle. Germline V gene lookup returns CDR1 SGHNT and CDR2 YYREEE (reference sequence). The CDR3 spans 13 residues. The CDR3 bases are TGTGCCAGCAGCGATGGACTGCCCACTGAAGCTTTCTTT. This sequence encodes CASSDGLPTEAFF.

This clonotype appeared many times. The gene calls are TRBV7-9 and TRBJ2-7, with 9 positions matching TRBD2. CDR3 length equals 14 residues. V lost 1 base and J lost 6; bases outside the gene matches: 4. Per germline, CDR1 SEHNR and CDR2 FQNEAQ (reference sequence). The chain's CDR3 is CASSLEASGVEQYF. DNA of the CDR3: TGTGCCAGCAGCTTAGAGGCTAGCGGGGTCGAGCAGTACTTC.

This clonotype was recorded at least ten times. The chain uses TRBV19 and TRBJ2-1; 9 bases are shared with TRBD2. The germline V gene encodes CDR1 LNHDA and CDR2 SQIVND (reference sequence). This CDR3 comprises 14 residues. With 4 bases clipped from V and 4 bases from J, the junction kept 2 bases outside the gene matches. The CDR3 sequence: CASSKLAGYNEQFF. The DNA of the CDR3 is TGTGCCAGTAGTAAACTAGCGGGTTACAATGAGCAGTTCTTC.

In this sample, this clonotype turned up a few times. The rearrangement links TRBV4-1 to TRBJ2-1; 8 nucleotides align to TRBD1. J lost 1 base, V lost 5 bases, and 4 bases had no gene match. This CDR3 contains 15 residues. The germline V gene has CDR1 MGHRA and CDR2 YSYEKL. CDR3: CASSMDRVSYNEQFF. CDR3 sequence (DNA): TGCGCCAGCAGCATGGACAGGGTGTCCTACAATGAGCAGTTCTTC.

This clonotype was counted a few times. CDR3 residues: CASDEGGADTQYF. DNA of the CDR3: TGTGCCAGCGATGAGGGTGGTGCAGATACGCAGTATTTT. This rearrangement joins TRBV19 to TRBJ2-3; tentatively, D is TRBD2 (5 bases). This CDR3 has 13 amino acids. Trimming cost V 9 bases and J 4 bases, with 14 bases left between them. CDR1 is LNHDA, CDR2 SQIVND, per germline (reference sequence).

Of note for this clonotype: The final CDR3 position lacks the conserved phenylalanine or tryptophan, pointing to a likely read error. The CDR3 region is CASSYSVRGYAEAFS. CDR3 in DNA: TGTGCCAGCAGTTACTCGGTACGGGGTTACGCTGAAGCTTTCTCT. The chain employs TRBV6-5 and TRBJ1-1; no clear D gene. This CDR3 spans 15 amino acids. Trimming shortened V by 0 bases and J by 6 bases, and 14 bases separated the two germline ends. From germline, CDR1 is MNHEY and CDR2 SVGAGI.

This clonotype was found a few times. The rearrangement uses TRBV6-1 and TRBJ1-6, with 8 bases aligning to TRBD1. J gave up 7 bases and V 8 bases, and 10 bases lay outside the gene matches. There are 15 residues in the CDR3. The germline V gene encodes CDR1 MNHNS and CDR2 SASEGT. The CDR3 DNA reads TGTGCCAGCCAACCCTCGGACAGGGAAAATTCACCCCTCCACTTT. Its protein product is CASQPSDRENSPLHF.

This clonotype appeared many times. The chain couples TRBV27 to TRBJ2-2; D unresolved. Germline V gene sequence: CDR1 MNHEY, CDR2 SMNVEV (reference sequence). The germline V and J ends were trimmed by 4 bases and 7 bases, with 10 bases remaining between them. The CDR3 spans 13 residues. The CDR3 DNA reads as TGTGCCAGCAGTTCAGGTTGGGGCGGGGAGCTGTTTTTT. This gives the protein CASSSGWGGELFF.

The chain joins TRBV5-6 to TRBJ2-7; D might be TRBD1 or TRBD2, each matching 6 bases. CDR1 is SGHDT, CDR2 YYEEEE, per germline. This CDR3 contains 15 residues. Deletions cut 2 bases from V and 2 bases from J, with 14 bases between. For the CDR3, the DNA is TGTGCCAGCAGCTTTTGGGACGGGGGCACCTACGAGCAGTACTTC. Translation gives CASSFWDGGTYEQYF.

This clonotype was counted a few times. The rearrangement uses TRBV7-9 and TRBJ1-2; D perhaps matches TRBD1 (6 bases). Per the germline V gene, CDR1 is SEHNR and CDR2 is FQNEAQ (reference sequence). The CDR3 spans 13 residues. Trimming pared 0 bases from V and 6 bases from J, leaving 8 bases between. CDR3 amino acids: CASSLAQGDGYTF. In nucleotides, the CDR3 is TGTGCCAGCAGCTTAGCACAGGGCGATGGCTACACCTTC.

There are a few counts of this clonotype. The chain couples TRBV29-1 to TRBJ2-7; 10 bases agree with TRBD1. CDR1 and CDR2 from the germline V gene are SQVTM and ANQGSEA. Trimming took 1 base from V and 3 from J; bases not matched to a gene: 9. CDR3 length: 16 residues. The CDR3 DNA sequence: TGCAGCGTTGAAGGCTCCGGGACAGGGGAAGGCTACGAGCAGTACTTC. Translated: CSVEGSGTGEGYEQYF.